This TCR beta chain originates from a study of molecular identifiers for immune sequencing clone quantification. TCRdb used MiXCR to reprocess the PCR reads, holding one entry per CDR3 protein. This table has about 320,000 distinct CDR3 sequences, around 21% appearing once. Sorting recovered naive CD8 T cells on a CD8+CD4-CCR7+CD45RA+ profile. This clonotype has more than one count but fewer than ten. Its antigen is unknown. Notes on the study in general: Highly expanded clone sizes could be underestimated by identical TCR molecules that share a barcode. Clones that had above 20 RNA copies took up over 97% of effector molecules but under 1% in naive cells.

The sample consisted of naive CD8+ T cells from blood, with Jurkat cell RNA spiked in. Subset in this sample: FACS-sorted CD8+CD4-CCR7+CD45RA+ naive T cells. The TCR was taken from a human donor in good health. Some libraries in this study had Jurkat cell RNA spiked in.

The CDR3 reads CASSEFDRGGEQYF. For the CDR3, the DNA is TGCGCCAGCAGTGAGTTTGACCGTGGAGGGGAGCAGTACTTC. The rearrangement links TRBV10-2 to TRBJ2-7; maybe TRBD2 (6 bases). From germline, CDR1 is WSHSY and CDR2 SAAADI. CDR3 length: 14 amino acids. Trimming stripped 1 base from V and 7 bases from J, with 14 bases between.